This TCR beta chain was sequenced during a study of blood T cell repertoires in COVID-19. Clones were sequenced by immunoSEQ multiplex PCR, and TCRdb holds only the in-frame ones, with some missing. Among about 110,000 clones, approximately 92% were seen once, and the ten largest hold roughly 32%. The germline gives CDR1 ENHRY, CDR2 SYGVKD. The CDR3 is made up of 14 amino acids. V dropped 3 bases and J dropped 8; count of bases not matched to a gene: 6. V gene TRBV10-3 combines with J gene TRBJ1-4; 7 positions match TRBD1. Sequencing used peripheral blood. The clonotype was recovered from an elderly woman with acute or convalescent COVID-19. DNA of the CDR3: TGTGCCATCAGTGATTCGTCAGGGGGAGAAAAACTGTTTTTT. Its protein product is CAISDSSGGEKLFF.